This T cell receptor beta chain originates from a study of blood T cell repertoires in COVID-19. The CDR3 runs 15 residues. Germline assignment: CDR1 SNHLY and CDR2 FYNNEI. The V end was cut by 1 base, the J end by 7 bases, with 13 bases between. Clones were sequenced by immunoSEQ multiplex PCR, and TCRdb holds only the in-frame ones, with some missing. The sample holds some 5,000 clones, roughly 83% seen once. Sequenced sample: peripheral blood. The sequence was obtained from a human donor in a cohort sampled during active COVID-19. This sequence joins TRBV2 and TRBJ2-2, with D possibly being TRBD1 (6 bases). CDR3 loop: CASSEELRGNGELFF. The CDR3 nucleotides read TGTGCCAGCAGTGAAGAGTTGAGGGGGAACGGGGAGCTGTTTTTT.